The present T cell receptor (beta chain) was sequenced within a study of control samples from healthy donors and cancer patients. TCRdb keeps only in-frame clones here, not all; method: immunoSEQ multiplex PCR. The sample comprises 55,000 to 90,000 clones, around 82% of which are singletons, and under 30% rests with the top ten. In germline, CDR1 is SGHNT, CDR2 YENEEA. J was trimmed by 5 bases and V by 4 bases; bases with no gene match: 7. This CDR3 is built from 15 residues. The chain links TRBV11-3 to TRBJ2-2, with 7 positions matching TRBD1. The TCR sequence derives from a man over 45 in good health. The sequenced material came from blood. The CDR3: CASSSQGWITGELFF. The CDR3 DNA follows: TGTGCCAGCAGCTCACAGGGGTGGATAACCGGGGAGCTGTTTTTT.